This T cell receptor (beta chain) was recorded in a study of blood T cell repertoires in COVID-19. V gave up 5 bases and J gave up 3 bases; unmatched junction bases: 7. Looked up from germline, CDR1 is MDHEN and CDR2 is SYDVKM. CDR3 length equals 15 residues. In the study's own analysis: From reference gene primer amplification, estimates of nucleated cell counts were derived. This table comes from immunoSEQ multiplex PCR, and its TCRdb copy is limited to in-frame clones, with some not included. V and J calls and clone size are given by that table; D and trimming were obtained from the DNA. The top ten clones hold 1.9% of a sample with a few hundred thousand clones, around 81% of them seen once.

This TCR derives from a man aged 25-45 years who had recovered from COVID-19. The sequenced sample was peripheral blood. The rearrangement uses TRBV28 and TRBJ2-5; TRBD1 matches 9 bases. The CDR3 DNA reads as TGTGCCAGCAGTCCAGGGGACAGGGAAAAAGAGACCCAGTACTTC. Encoded protein: CASSPGDREKETQYF.